Sequencing of this TCR beta chain was carried out in a study of shared clonotypes between healthy human individuals. Study-level points and caveats: Despite large depth, sorted-subset datasets appeared incompletely sequenced.

Data came from immunoSEQ multiplex PCR; TCRdb stores just in-frame clones and leaves some out. In the table there are about a million clones, about 72% of which are singletons. All of the donors resided in Nashville, Tennessee, and each was a Caucasian adult. The CDR3 loop spans 16 amino acids. For this clone: Its antigen is still unknown.

Source material: memory CD4+ T cells from PBMCs. The subset: CD45RA-negative fraction. This chain connects TRBV21-1 to TRBJ2-7; the table assigns TRBD1, which was not confirmed against the DNA. TRBV21-1 is a listed pseudogene. The clonotype comes from a man aged 18 to 35 in good health. Some clones in this sample may be carry-over from other donors' samples. The CDR3 protein is CASSLRERQETYEQYF. CDR3 sequence (DNA): TGTGCCAGCAGCCTAAGGGAGAGACAGGAGACCTACGAGCAGTACTTC.